Sequencing of this TCR beta chain was carried out in a study of shared clonotypes between healthy human individuals. Study information: Per donor, three plates held CD4 naive cells, three held CD4 memory, two held CD8 naive and one held CD8 memory.

Study-level results: Researchers sampled only blood; tissue repertoires likely differ.

Naive CD8 isolation took CD45RO-negative cells positively selected for CCR7 and excluded terminally differentiated effector memory CD45RA+ cells. Healthy HIV-negative adults without recent acute infections or vaccinations served as donors. Per the germline V gene, CDR1 is MNHEY and CDR2 is SVGAGI. Trimming took 6 bases from V and 5 from J; bases not matched to a gene: 3. This CDR3 comprises 15 residues. TCRdb's copy holds only in-frame clones and misses some; the assay was immunoSEQ multiplex PCR. The table lists fewer than 800,000 clones, under 95% of them singletons. On this clone: The antigen is undetermined.

The source of this sequence is a young man in good health. The sequencing sample was made of naive CD8+ T cells sorted from blood. This chain joins TRBV6-5 and TRBJ2-1; 14 bases match TRBD2. This chain's CDR3 is CASSPGLAGDNEQFF. The DNA of the CDR3 is TGTGCCAGCAGCCCGGGACTAGCGGGAGACAATGAGCAGTTCTTC.